Included here is one T cell receptor beta chain sequence, with context. Its antigen is not yet known. Nothing much larger sits one base from this clone, and base qualities are not available. This sample was taken from a study of blood T cell repertoires in COVID-19 (dated by TCRdb to 2020 to 2021). Regarding the complete study: Samples from collaborators originated in the United States, Italy and Spain and spanned both the acute and convalescent phases of COVID-19. Where HLA class I and class II types were available, the types were taken from metadata supplied by the sample provider, not from assay-based typing. The samples were drawn from two sources: the first 160 participants of the ongoing ImmuneRACE study, and approximately 1,300 subjects contributed by 6 global collaborators. The material from the prospective study consisted of cDNA or gDNA derived from T cells, B-cell-depleted T cells, or PBMCs. The repertoires were released in a freely available public database meant as a resource for research on the immune response to SARS-CoV-2. Subjects who had been exposed to COVID-19, were actively infected with it, or had recovered from it provided the deeply sampled blood TCRbeta repertoires that made up the dataset. Nearly every sample came with metadata listing a de-identified subject ID, COVID-19 status, age in years and sex. The investigation overall reported the following: The quantity of clinical and demographic metadata differed by source and by participant and was supplied without curation.

Taken from the germline V gene, the CDR1 and CDR2 loops are SGHTA and FQGNSA. The CDR3 spans 15 residues, from the cysteine through the phenylalanine. Of all the DNA, just the CDR3 is kept, 45 bases in frame from base 1. The V end loses 0 bases and the J end loses 3 bases, and a stretch of 12 bases separates them. TCRbeta CDR3 regions were amplified from genomic DNA by means of the immunoSEQ Assay, a bias-controlled multiplex PCR. The published analysis was carried out like this. The number of nucleated cells in each sample was estimated by amplification of reference gene primers within the assay. To quantify the absolute abundance of each unique TCRbeta CDR3 rearrangement, sequence reads were collapsed and filtered. Productive Simpson clonality was computed per sample as the square root of Simpson's diversity index over productive rearrangements. In TCRdb, the immuneACCESS table is reduced to in-frame sequences with V and J assigned. These tables do not hold every clone; where another copy was compared, an unresolved V gene accounts for under half, and the others remain unexplained. That table gives V, J and clone size, and the DNA gave D and trimming. In all, the sample holds a few hundred thousand clones, and 80% to 90% of those were seen once. The biggest ten clones account for approximately 3% of the sample.

One collaborating source in Seattle enrolled patients while the patients were actively infected and followed the patients over time throughout the course of disease. The collaborating institutions used their own protocols to collect whole blood in K2EDTA tubes. Collaborator samples were shipped for TCRbeta analysis as frozen whole blood, isolated PBMCs, or DNA extracted from either sample type. This TCR was recovered from a woman aged 30 to 39 with COVID-19, enrolled during active disease. The chain couples TRBV7-2 to TRBJ2-7; possibly the D gene is TRBD2, per 6 matching bases. Sequenced: peripheral blood. The DNA sequence is TGTGCCAGCAGCTTAGCAGGGCGGGGTGACTACGAGCAGTACTTC. Its coded protein is CASSLAGRGDYEQYF.